This TCR beta chain was captured in a study of identical twins (dated by TCRdb to about 2016). For the wider study: To test whether fetal clonotypes persist, this study deep-sequenced TCR alpha and beta repertoires from monozygotic twins, from unrelated adults of various ages, and from cord blood. To rule out contamination, the twin experiments were replicated at different times with different library preparation protocols.

Only healthy Caucasian donors were included. Three pairs of female monozygotic twins, all aged roughly 18 to 30 years, were included in the twin cohort. Peripheral blood mononuclear cells were used as the source from which RNA for TCR libraries was isolated. What the work shows at the level of the full study, not this receptor alone: Abundant cord blood beta clonotypes carried fewer insertions; young adult naive repertoires showed a weaker similar trend, while memory repertoires showed none. In monozygotic twins, out-of-frame TCR alpha sharing was systematically underestimated by recombination models, although the models agreed with sharing between unrelated individuals. Because the same donors could not be followed over many years, the conclusions depended on cross-sectional statistical analysis. Compared with coincidental sharing between unrelated individuals, out-of-frame TCR alpha sequences shared between twins had an excess of sequences with low generation probability. The excess sharing between twins in beta out-of-frame sequences was weaker because fewer shared sequences reduced the signal-to-noise ratio. Zero-insertion analyses could be partly confounded by invariant T cells such as MAIT and iNKT, although diverse VJ usage argued against such confounding for most clonotypes.

As for this clonotype: What this receptor recognizes is not known. It has no much larger one-base neighbor in the sample; base qualities were not kept.

The library was generated by 5' RACE. The run used an Illumina HiSeq 2000. A universal primer binding site was introduced by template switching, and a unique molecular identifier was present in the final cDNA, enabling accurate counting of TCR cDNA molecules. Specific primers in the conserved constant-segment region were used to synthesize first-strand cDNA for TCR alpha and beta chains. To control for contamination, every cDNA library carried two barcodes: a SMART-Mk sample barcode plus Illumina barcodes. TruSeq adapter sequences and Illumina sample barcodes were added in two successive PCR steps. The Illumina HiSeq platform was used with custom primers to sequence TCR alpha and beta cDNA libraries. Under the source paper's analysis protocol: MiGEC was used to process raw reads and extract unique molecular identifiers, and MiXCR was used to find CDR3 positions. For each individual, recombination models were inferred using an EM algorithm with the repgenHMM and IGoR tools. The tcR package in R was used for shared clonotype analysis, with sharing normalized by the product of cloneset sizes. Out-of-frame nonproductive sequences were analyzed to study raw recombination free of thymic and clonal selection effects. TCRdb passed the public sequencing reads through fastp at Q25 and MiXCR, retaining productive beta sequences. Merged by CDR3 protein, the rows form single entries marked with the most common genes and DNA. The V and J calls here are based on TCRdb, not the publication. The sample table holds approximately 700,000 distinct CDR3 sequences, of which approximately 18% were seen once. The leading ten clones occupy around 14% of the sample.

A distance of 9 bases separates the germline ends of V and J, which lose 5 bases and 10 bases respectively. Including the terminal cysteine and phenylalanine, the CDR3 comprises 10 residues. Here the CDR3 DNA is all that survives: 30 bases in frame from base 1. CDR1 DFQATT and CDR2 SNEGSKA were looked up in the germline V gene (reference sequence). These data were also filed under a second study, of T cells expressing NK-cell markers. The second study's paper adds: In sorted CD3+CD56+NKG2C+, CD3+CD56+NKG2C- and CD3+CD56-NKG2C+ T-cell subsets from about 8 donors, TCR beta-chain repertoires were profiled. Most of the eight sequenced donors were HCMV-seropositive and one was HCMV-seronegative. To restrict sorting to alphabetaTCR-expressing T cells, an anti-gammadeltaTCR antibody was added in several experiments. In six donors, the dominant CD3+CD56+NKG2C+ clonotypes ranked among the top 10 CD8+ clonotypes, making up about 1.0-7.0% of CD8+ T cells. Those dominant clonotypes were again the most abundant among CD3+CD56-NKG2C+ cells in a handful of donors, at about 25-65%. It remained unclear whether the expanded NKG2C-expressing T cell clones were specific for HCMV antigens. The study sequenced eight donors, all healthy volunteers chosen at random: three men and five women. To determine HCMV serostatus, a commercial ELISA kit was used to detect HCMV-specific IgG in serum. For more than five donors, bulk peripheral blood T-cell repertoires were also sequenced from unsorted PBMC. MIGEC handled demultiplexing of the reads and grouping by UMI, while MiTCR was used to assemble and quantify clonotypes. To remove erroneous sequences, TCR cDNA sequences were retained only when supported by two or more reads. The tcR package was used for downstream repertoire analysis, with clonotypes matched between fractions based on CDR3 nucleotide sequence plus V segment. VDJmatch was used to annotate antigen specificity against VDJdb, with one amino acid substitution in CDR3 allowed.

The source of this sequence is a woman aged 18-29 years in good health. Recombination linked TRBV20-1 to TRBJ2-1, with the D gene uncertain. Sequencing used PBMCs. Here the CDR3 is given as CSAPFVEQFF. The nucleotide sequence reads TGCAGTGCTCCCTTTGTAGAGCAGTTCTTC.